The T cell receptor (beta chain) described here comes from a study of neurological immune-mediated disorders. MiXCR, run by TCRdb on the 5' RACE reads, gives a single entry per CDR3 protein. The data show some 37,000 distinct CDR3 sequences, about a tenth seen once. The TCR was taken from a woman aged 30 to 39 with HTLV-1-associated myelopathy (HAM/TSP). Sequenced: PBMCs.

The CDR3 here is CASTRQTGGYTF. The DNA of the CDR3 is TGTGCCAGCACCAGACAGACCGGTGGCTACACCTTC. V is TRBV12-3 or TRBV12-4 and J is TRBJ1-2; possible D gene TRBD1, 5 bases. This CDR3 has 12 residues. Trimming pared 7 bases from V and 7 bases from J, leaving 13 bases between.